This T cell receptor (beta chain) was identified in a study of T-cell memory formation after mild COVID-19. Study findings and constraints: Day 15 to 85 contracting clones showed balanced CD4/CD8; day 15 to 37 expanders favored CD4+. Memory from before infection featured some responding clones, which suggests cross-reactive memory joined.

Regarding this clonotype: What it recognizes is unknown.

TCRdb analysed the 5' RACE reads with MiXCR anew, one entry per CDR3 protein. Of around 440,000 distinct CDR3 sequences listed, over 15% are singletons. The TCR was taken from an adult woman who had mild COVID-19 (a few samples of this study predate the infection). Cell type and time point are not known. What was sequenced was PBMCs or a T cell subset sorted from them (not recorded which).

The CDR3 is CASTLWGNEQFF. CDR3 sequence (DNA): TGTGCCAGCACCTTATGGGGAAATGAGCAGTTCTTC. The chain uses TRBV12-3 or TRBV12-4 and TRBJ2-1; no clear D gene. This CDR3 region has 12 residues. Trimming took off 7 bases at V and 7 bases at J, with 11 bases between the two ends.